This T cell receptor beta chain emerged from a study of T cells in Graves' hyperthyroidism and ophthalmopathy. This clonotype was found many times. Graves' hyperthyroidism was deemed stable given no ophthalmopathy progression within 18 months. Diagnoses used clinical symptoms, serum thyroxine and TRAb, thyroid ultrasound and orbital computed tomography. Amplification yielded TCR beta CDR3 regions, with RNA transcripts as the source. TCR CDR3 regions were first amplified by RT-PCR with HTBI primers. TCRdb re-called the multiplex PCR reads through MiXCR, storing one row per CDR3 protein. The sample holds hundreds of thousands of distinct CDR3 sequences, 38% seen once. What was sequenced was blood. The clonotype comes from a man aged 18 to 35 with Graves' hyperthyroidism.

CDR3 in amino acids: CSVGLTGTGYEKLFF. The DNA of the CDR3 is TGCAGCGTTGGCCTAACCGGGACAGGGTACGAAAAACTGTTTTTT. This chain joins TRBV29-1 and TRBJ1-4, with TRBD1 identical over 9 bases. CDR3 size: 15 residues. Germline loops: CDR1 SQVTM, CDR2 ANQGSEA. Germline trimming cut 4 bases from V and 8 bases from J; bases unmatched to any gene: 11.